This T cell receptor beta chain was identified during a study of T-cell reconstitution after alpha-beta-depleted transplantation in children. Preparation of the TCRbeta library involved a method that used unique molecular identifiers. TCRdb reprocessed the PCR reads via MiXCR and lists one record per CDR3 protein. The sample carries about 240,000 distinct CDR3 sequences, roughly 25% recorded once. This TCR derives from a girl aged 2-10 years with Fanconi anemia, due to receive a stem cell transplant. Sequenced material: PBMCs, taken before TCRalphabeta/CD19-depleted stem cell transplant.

The CDR3 here is CASSVGVTGAGFEAFF. CDR3 nucleotides: TGTGCCAGCAGCGTCGGAGTGACAGGGGCGGGATTTGAAGCTTTCTTT. The chain links TRBV7-9 to TRBJ1-1; 8 bases are shared with TRBD1. This CDR3 region has 16 residues. Trimming removed 5 bases from V and 7 bases from J; junction bases left unmatched: 15. Germline loops: CDR1 SEHNR, CDR2 FQNEAQ (reference sequence).